This is a list of T cell receptor beta chains from one sample in a study of patients and donors after allogeneic stem cell transplantation. TCRdb redid the calling of the RT-PCR reads with MiXCR, one entry per CDR3 protein. The sample has about a million distinct CDR3 sequences; about a sixth are singletons. Specimen: blood, either unsorted or a sorted T cell fraction (not recorded which). The receptor source for this set is a human donor who was either an allogeneic HSCT recipient or a stem cell or donor lymphocyte infusion donor (not recorded which). It is not recorded whose cells these are; they may come from a transplant donor. Each CDR3 is given with its conserved first and last residue. A D gene is named only where the DNA matches it firmly. Size is stated for part of the rows, as once, few or many counts, or as a class when the clone is expanded.

cdr3_length j_call d_call clone_size v_call cdr3_aa cdr3_nt
14 TRBJ2-3 . many TRBV29-1 CSVEVGRGENTQYF TGCAGCGTTGAGGTGGGCAGGGGCGAAAATACGCAGTATTTT
16 TRBJ2-5 . . TRBV12-3/TRBV12-4 CASSLPGRSNGETQYF TGTGCCAGCAGTCTACCAGGACGGAGTAACGGCGAGACCCAGTACTTC
16 TRBJ1-4 . once TRBV5-1 CASSLRLGGGMEKLFF TGCGCCAGCAGCTTGAGGCTCGGGGGCGGAATGGAAAAACTGTTTTTT
14 TRBJ2-7 . few TRBV7-6 CASSSGGPSGEQYF TGTGCCAGCAGCTCTGGAGGACCGTCGGGCGAGCAGTACTTC
15 TRBJ1-5 . . TRBV5-1 CASSPGGQGSEPQHF TGCGCCAGCAGCCCTGGTGGCCAGGGCAGTGAGCCCCAGCATTTT
14 TRBJ2-1 . . TRBV20-1 CSARKAGSYNEQFF TGCAGTGCTAGAAAAGCGGGTTCCTACAATGAGCAGTTCTTC
13 TRBJ2-2 . . TRBV6-1 CASSGQVAGELFF TGTGCCAGCAGTGGGCAGGTGGCCGGGGAGCTGTTTTTT
12 TRBJ2-7 . . TRBV29-1 CSVLDRLEGQYF TGCAGCGTTCTGGACCGGCTTGAAGGGCAGTACTTC
13 TRBJ1-2 . . TRBV11-2 CASSRLSVDGYTF TGTGCCAGCAGCCGGCTAAGTGTGGACGGCTACACCTTC
15 TRBJ1-1 . many TRBV12-3/TRBV12-4 CASSPAPTWGTEAFF TGTGCCAGCAGTCCGGCGCCGACTTGGGGCACTGAAGCTTTCTTT
14 TRBJ1-1 . . TRBV6-4 CAIPGGAESTEAFF TGTGCCATCCCGGGGGGGGCCGAATCCACTGAAGCTTTCTTT
13 TRBJ1-1 . . TRBV20-1 CSARAKANTEAFF TGCAGTGCTAGAGCTAAAGCGAACACTGAAGCTTTCTTT
13 TRBJ1-1 . . TRBV5-1 CASSMGGRTEAFF TGCGCCAGCAGCATGGGTGGGCGCACTGAAGCTTTCTTT
15 TRBJ2-7 . . TRBV15 CATSREASSSYEQYF TGTGCCACCAGCAGAGAGGCGTCTAGCTCCTACGAGCAGTACTTC
15 TRBJ2-3 . . TRBV6-5 CASSYYLGATDTQYF TGTGCCAGCAGTTACTACCTTGGTGCCACAGATACGCAGTATTTT
14 TRBJ2-1 . many TRBV12-3/TRBV12-4 CASTPGMGYNEQFF TGTGCCAGCACCCCAGGAATGGGTTACAATGAGCAGTTCTTC
15 TRBJ1-5 . few TRBV27 CASRPQGRGAQPQHF TGTGCCAGCAGGCCACAGGGAAGGGGTGCTCAGCCCCAGCATTTT
15 TRBJ1-2 TRBD1 . TRBV7-9 CASSAQGASYYGYTF TGTGCCAGCAGCGCGCAGGGGGCGTCCTACTATGGCTACACCTTC
15 TRBJ2-7 . . TRBV9 CASSAQPGPSYEQYF TGTGCCAGCAGCGCCCAACCCGGGCCATCCTACGAGCAGTACTTC
15 TRBJ2-7 . . TRBV18 CASSPPGRGLGEQYF TGTGCCAGCTCACCACCGGGCAGGGGTCTCGGGGAGCAGTACTTC
18 TRBJ2-1 . few TRBV9 CASSVSTQTRENYNEQFF TGTGCCAGCAGCGTCAGCACCCAGACTAGAGAGAACTACAATGAGCAGTTCTTC
13 TRBJ1-1 . . TRBV10-3 CAISRTMNTEAFF TGTGCCATCAGTCGGACAATGAACACTGAAGCTTTCTTT
12 TRBJ2-7 . . TRBV2 CASSGDLGEQYF TGTGCCAGCAGTGGGGACCTAGGGGAGCAGTACTTC
13 TRBJ2-5 TRBD1 many TRBV6-1 CASRGTGKETQYF TGTGCCAGCAGGGGGACAGGGAAGGAGACCCAGTACTTC
14 TRBJ1-5 . few TRBV24-1 CATSDGQTNQPQHF TGTGCCACCAGTGACGGACAAACCAATCAGCCCCAGCATTTT
16 TRBJ2-1 . few TRBV11-3 CASSLEAATSYNEQFF TGTGCCAGCAGCTTAGAGGCGGCCACCTCCTACAATGAGCAGTTCTTC
19 TRBJ2-3 . few TRBV11-2 CASSLERGWYRADTDTQYF TGTGCCAGCAGCTTAGAGAGGGGGTGGTACAGGGCAGACACAGATACGCAGTATTTT
14 TRBJ1-1 . few TRBV6-5 CASSYAMGNTEAFF TGTGCCAGCAGTTACGCTATGGGGAACACTGAAGCTTTCTTT